This T cell receptor beta chain originates from a study of regulatory T cells in long-lasting Graves disease. Findings and limits, study-wide: Small sample size may have lowered accuracy. The persistent group shared fewer than 3,500 public clonotypes, more than the approximately 890 shared by new patients. Persistent disease exhibited a predilection for TRBV28, TRBJ1-2 and TRBJ2-5.

Germline V gene data show CDR1 as SGHTA and CDR2 as FQGTGA. The ends lost 0 bases at V and 3 bases at J; junction bases unmatched: 6. This CDR3 comprises 16 residues. This clonotype showed up many times. The target antigen is unknown. HTBI primers from iRepertoire and Arm-PCR of CDR3 regions yielded the TCR beta libraries. MiXCR, applied by TCRdb to the multiplex PCR reads, yields one record per CDR3 protein. The table has 350,000 to 550,000 distinct CDR3 sequences, about 15% seen once. This sample's time point: newly diagnosed GD, antithyroid drugs for less than 3 months. RNA from PBMCs was the source of the TCR library. These data were likewise used in another study, on T cells in Graves' hyperthyroidism and ophthalmopathy. This second report adds: Prediction of ophthalmopathy progression came a median around 6 months pre-onset.

Source: peripheral blood mononuclear cells (PBMCs), taken at new diagnosis, from a patient treated with antithyroid drugs. This TCR derives from a woman aged 45-59 years with Graves disease. The chain links TRBV7-3 to TRBJ2-3; 7 bases fit TRBD2. CDR3 in amino acids: CASSLTGGTITDTQYF. The CDR3, as DNA: TGTGCCAGCAGCTTAACCGGAGGGACTATAACAGATACGCAGTATTTT. Full variable domain (rest looked up from reference TRBV7-3 and TRBJ2-3): GAGVSQTPSNKVTEKGKYVELRCDPISGHTALYWYRQSLGQGPEFLIYFQGTGAADDSGLPNDRFFAVRPEGSVSTLKIQRTERGDSAVYLCASSLTGGTITDTQYFGPGTRLTVL.